The T cell receptor (beta chain) described here comes from a study of CD8+ T cells in alopecia areata. Study-level information: Those patients who were treated received oral tofacitinib, which was given at 5 to 10 mg twice daily for moderate-to-severe alopecia areata. Study findings and constraints: The study found higher clonality in lesional than normal scalp, especially in alopecia totalis/universalis. Mouse data revealed clearer TCR sharing than patient data did, a gap possibly tied to HLA. Only one nonresponder was present, which leaves the link between baseline CD8+ expansion and response uncertain.

V lost 4 bases to trimming and J lost 2 bases, with 23 bases between them. The germline CDR1 and CDR2 sequences are SQVTM and ANQGSEA. The CDR3 consists of 17 residues. With respect to this clone: The antigen is undetermined.

RNA extraction and reverse transcription yielded cDNA as sequencing template. Profiled with immunoSEQ multiplex PCR; TCRdb holds only in-frame clones, not every one. The data show more than 150,000 clones, approximately 50% seen once. Treatment defined: oral pan-JAK inhibitor, 5-10 mg twice daily. This specimen consisted of CD8+ T cells sorted from blood, obtained around week 54, from a patient treated with tofacitinib. The V and J genes are TRBV29-1 and TRBJ1-2; a possible D gene is TRBD1 (5 bases). This clonotype was sampled from a human donor with alopecia areata. CDR3 loop: CSVVFLRWGRKNYGYTF. The DNA of the CDR3 is TGCAGCGTTGTTTTCCTCCGATGGGGGAGAAAGAACTATGGCTACACCTTC.